Listed below are T cell receptor beta chains from one sample, sequenced in a study of cytomegalovirus exposure and HLA in healthy donors. This table comes from immunoSEQ multiplex PCR, and its TCRdb copy is limited to in-frame clones, with some not included. Of under 200,000 clones listed, 80% are singletons. The sample comprised PBMCs. The receptors stem from a woman aged 45-60 years in good health and CMV-seropositive. Both conserved end residues are part of each CDR3. A D gene is named only where the DNA matches it firmly. The size of a clone is reported for some rows only, either as once, few or many, or as a class for expanded clones.

J: TRBJ2-5
D: .
size: .
V: TRBV7-2
CDR3: CASSFAPGLPGETQYF
DNA: TGTGCCAGCAGCTTCGCCCCGGGCCTCCCGGGGGAGACCCAGTACTTC

J: TRBJ1-5
D: .
size: .
V: TRBV29-1
CDR3: CSVAPTETNQPQHF
DNA: TGCAGCGTTGCCCCGACAGAGACCAATCAGCCCCAGCATTTT

J: TRBJ2-7
D: .
size: .
V: TRBV2
CDR3: CASSDVRYEQYF
DNA: TGTGCCAGCAGTGATGTCCGTTACGAGCAGTACTTC

J: TRBJ2-1
D: TRBD2
size: once
V: TRBV14
CDR3: CASSQDGGRAVYNEQFF
DNA: TGTGCCAGCAGCCAAGATGGAGGGAGGGCCGTTTACAATGAGCAGTTCTTC

J: TRBJ2-2
D: TRBD2
size: .
V: TRBV4-2
CDR3: CASSQGALAVYTGELFF
DNA: TGTGCCAGCAGCCAAGGAGCGCTAGCGGTTTACACCGGGGAGCTGTTTTTT

J: TRBJ1-1
D: TRBD1
size: .
V: TRBV6-6
CDR3: CASSYGTGFTEAFF
DNA: TGTGCCAGCAGTTACGGGACAGGGTTTACTGAAGCTTTCTTT

J: TRBJ1-2
D: .
size: few
V: TRBV18
CDR3: CASSPSTGKRDYGYTF
DNA: TGTGCCAGCTCACCATCTACAGGGAAACGCGACTATGGCTACACCTTC

J: TRBJ1-1
D: TRBD1
size: .
V: TRBV7-9
CDR3: CASSPGTVF
DNA: TGTGCCAGCAGCCCGGGGACAGTCTTT

J: TRBJ2-7
D: TRBD2
size: .
V: TRBV18
CDR3: CASSPYPGTSLRNEQYF
DNA: TGTGCCAGCTCACCCTACCCCGGGACTAGCTTGAGAAACGAGCAGTACTTC

J: TRBJ2-3
D: .
size: .
V: TRBV6-1
CDR3: CASSDTVRSTDTQYF
DNA: TGTGCCAGCAGTGATACAGTCAGGAGCACAGATACGCAGTATTTT

J: TRBJ1-6
D: .
size: .
V: TRBV7-2
CDR3: CASSFIVDKDSPLHF
DNA: TGTGCCAGCAGCTTTATTGTAGACAAGGATTCACCCCTCCACTTT

J: TRBJ2-5
D: TRBD1
size: .
V: TRBV7-9
CDR3: CANSLGTGRETQYF
DNA: TGTGCCAACAGCTTGGGGACAGGGAGAGAGACCCAGTACTTC

J: TRBJ1-5
D: .
size: few
V: TRBV29-1
CDR3: CSVLSSSNQPQHF
DNA: TGCAGCGTCCTTAGTAGTAGCAATCAGCCCCAGCATTTT

J: TRBJ1-1
D: TRBD1
size: .
V: TRBV13
CDR3: CASSPRDRAYPEAFF
DNA: TGTGCCAGCAGCCCCCGGGACAGGGCTTATCCTGAAGCTTTCTTT

J: TRBJ2-1
D: .
size: .
V: TRBV29-1
CDR3: CSVEPNRVGRSYNEQFF
DNA: TGCAGCGTTGAACCTAACCGTGTAGGCAGGTCCTACAATGAGCAGTTCTTC

J: TRBJ2-3
D: .
size: .
V: TRBV4-3
CDR3: CASSQEVGRRGQPYTDTQYF
DNA: TGCGCCAGCAGCCAAGAGGTGGGCAGGAGGGGGCAGCCGTACACAGATACGCAGTATTTT

J: TRBJ2-3
D: TRBD2
size: .
V: TRBV7-2
CDR3: CASSLGLAGGADTQYF
DNA: TGTGCCAGCAGCTTGGGACTAGCGGGAGGGGCAGATACGCAGTATTTT

J: TRBJ2-7
D: .
size: .
V: TRBV2
CDR3: CAGQRTQTSYEQYF
DNA: TGTGCCGGTCAACGGACACAGACCTCCTACGAGCAGTACTTC

J: TRBJ2-1
D: TRBD2
size: .
V: TRBV15
CDR3: CATSTGGANEQFF
DNA: TGTGCCACCAGCACCGGGGGGGCCAATGAGCAGTTCTTC

J: TRBJ2-7
D: .
size: .
V: TRBV28
CDR3: CASSSPQAYEQYF
DNA: TGTGCCAGCAGTTCGCCACAGGCCTACGAGCAGTACTTC

J: TRBJ2-2
D: TRBD2
size: few
V: TRBV7-3
CDR3: CASSPRLRERGNTGELFF
DNA: TGTGCCAGCAGCCCGCGACTCCGGGAGCGGGGAAACACCGGGGAGCTGTTTTTT

J: TRBJ2-1
D: TRBD2
size: .
V: TRBV7-2
CDR3: CASSPERGGSYNEQFF
DNA: TGTGCCAGCAGCCCCGAGCGGGGGGGCTCCTACAATGAGCAGTTCTTC

J: TRBJ1-1
D: .
size: .
V: TRBV4-3
CDR3: CASSLSRRAIMNTEAFF
DNA: TGCGCCAGCAGCCTCTCAAGGAGGGCGATAATGAACACTGAAGCTTTCTTT

J: TRBJ2-3
D: .
size: .
V: TRBV27
CDR3: CASSLNRDADTQYF
DNA: TGTGCCAGCAGTTTAAACAGGGACGCAGATACGCAGTATTTT

J: TRBJ1-1
D: .
size: many
V: TRBV6-6
CDR3: CASSSAQPNTEAFF
DNA: TGTGCCAGCAGCTCAGCACAGCCGAACACTGAAGCTTTCTTT

J: TRBJ2-1
D: TRBD1
size: .
V: TRBV6-5
CDR3: CASSYSGQGKGNEQFF
DNA: TGTGCCAGCAGTTACTCGGGACAGGGTAAGGGCAATGAGCAGTTCTTC

J: TRBJ2-3
D: TRBD1
size: .
V: TRBV7-7
CDR3: CASSRDRTDTQYF
DNA: TGTGCTAGCAGCAGGGACAGAACAGATACGCAGTATTTT

J: TRBJ2-3
D: .
size: .
V: TRBV11-3
CDR3: CASSLDGPTDTQYF
DNA: TGTGCCAGCAGCTTAGATGGGCCAACAGATACGCAGTATTTT

J: TRBJ2-2
D: TRBD1
size: .
V: TRBV5-8
CDR3: CASSNGQGATGELFF
DNA: TGTGCCAGCAGCAACGGACAGGGGGCCACCGGGGAGCTGTTTTTT

J: TRBJ2-3
D: .
size: .
V: TRBV15
CDR3: CATSRARTTANTDTQYF
DNA: TGTGCCACCAGCAGAGCCCGGACTACCGCTAACACAGATACGCAGTATTTT

J: TRBJ2-1
D: TRBD2
size: few
V: TRBV19
CDR3: CASMILSGRIGGNNEQFF
DNA: TGTGCCAGTATGATACTTAGCGGGAGAATCGGAGGAAACAATGAGCAGTTCTTC

J: TRBJ1-1
D: .
size: once
V: TRBV6-5
CDR3: CASSYGGLGTEAFF
DNA: TGTGCCAGCAGTTACGGGGGCTTGGGCACTGAAGCTTTCTTT